The 10 T cell receptor beta chains below were found in one sample sequenced in a study of cytomegalovirus exposure and HLA in healthy donors. Primers for the PCR totalled 60 Vbeta and 13 Jbeta. Repertoires were generated with immunoSEQ multiplex PCR, while TCRdb's copy carries only in-frame clones and drops some. Of 82,000 or so clones in the sample, about 9.4% were seen once. The specimen was PBMCs. The receptors here all came from a man aged 55 to 69 in good health and CMV-seropositive.

This chain uses TRBV5-1 with TRBJ1-1, with D perhaps matching TRBD1 (5 bases). Germline V gene data show CDR1 as SGHRS and CDR2 as YFSETQ. CDR3 length equals 15 residues. V lost 4 bases and J lost 5, with 18 bases in between. Written as DNA, the CDR3 is TGCGCCAGCAGCCAAAACACGGTTGGGGGGACTGAAGCTTTCTTT. Translated: CASSQNTVGGTEAFF.

The chain combines TRBV5-1 with TRBJ2-3, with a possible D match to TRBD2 (6 bases). The CDR3 is 15 residues long. The V gene's germline CDR1 is SGHRS and CDR2 YFSETQ. V lost 4 bases and J lost 6, with 18 bases in between. CDR3 coding DNA: TGCGCCAGCAGCCCGGAGGGCGCGGAGCCCGATACGCAGTATTTT. Amino acids: CASSPEGAEPDTQYF.

This clone was seen a few times. The chain has TRBV5-1 and TRBJ1-5; TRBD1 matches 9 bases. The CDR3 consists of 16 residues. Looked up from germline, CDR1 is SGHRS and CDR2 is YFSETQ. The ends lost 4 bases at V and 5 bases at J; junction bases unmatched: 10. The CDR3 region has the DNA TGCGCCAGCAGCATACAACCGGGACAGGGTTATCAGCCCCAGCATTTT. Residues: CASSIQPGQGYQPQHF.

This clone turned up a few times. The V gene is TRBV30, the J gene TRBJ2-1; maybe TRBD2 (6 bases). Trimming took 3 bases from V and 9 from J, leaving 21 bases between them. The CDR3 is made up of 15 amino acids. CDR1 and CDR2 from the germline V gene are GTSNPN and SVGIG (reference sequence). The CDR3 DNA reads TGTGCCTGGAGCCCCGACGGGAGCTCCGCGGGTGAGCAGTTCTTC. This sequence encodes CAWSPDGSSAGEQFF. Combining the CDR3 with reference TRBV30 and TRBJ2-1 gives the whole variable domain SQTIHQWPATLVQPVGSPLSLECTVEGTSNPNLYWYRQAAGRGLQLLFYSVGIGQISSEVPQNLSASRPQDRQFILSSKKLLLSDSGFYLCAWSPDGSSAGEQFFGPGTRLTVL.

V usage is TRBV27 and J usage is TRBJ2-1; 11 bases are a match to TRBD1. Trimming took 5 bases from V and 7 from J; bases not matched to a gene: 4. The CDR3 consists of 14 residues. Germline V gives CDR1 MNHEY, CDR2 SMNVEV (reference sequence). The chain's CDR3 is CASSPRDRGNEQFF. In nucleotides, the CDR3 is TGTGCCAGCAGTCCCCGGGACAGGGGGAATGAGCAGTTCTTC.

The rearrangement links TRBV5-6 to TRBJ2-1; 7 bases are a match to TRBD2. The CDR3 is 15 amino acids. Germline loops: CDR1 SGHDT, CDR2 YYEEEE. With 2 bases clipped from V and 4 bases from J, the junction kept 6 bases outside the gene matches. This CDR3 reads CASSFGGRGYNEQFF. In DNA form, the CDR3 reads TGTGCCAGCAGCTTTGGCGGGAGAGGGTACAATGAGCAGTTCTTC.

The CDR3 here is CASSLNRGYGYTF. The DNA of the CDR3 is TGTGCCAGCAGCTTAAATAGGGGCTATGGCTACACCTTC. The rearrangement uses TRBV7-3 and TRBJ1-2; D might be TRBD1 (5 bases). The CDR3 is 13 amino acids. V lost 1 base and J 4 bases, leaving 7 bases between the germline ends. CDR1 and CDR2 from the germline V gene are SGHTA and FQGTGA.

This clone has a handful of counts. The V gene is TRBV13, the J gene TRBJ2-7, with 9 bases aligning to TRBD1. V shed 5 bases and J 6 bases; nucleotides not matched to a gene: 5. The CDR3 covers 13 residues. Germline V CDR1 and CDR2: PRHDT, FYEKMQ (reference sequence). DNA for the CDR3: TGTGCCAGCAGCCCACAGGGGGCGCCCGAGCAGTACTTC. Translating it yields CASSPQGAPEQYF.

This clone turned up a few times. This rearrangement joins TRBV15 to TRBJ1-2; D remains ambiguous. Trimming shortened V by 1 base and J by 3 bases, and 9 bases separated the two germline ends. Germline CDR1 is LNHNV and CDR2 is YYDKDF (reference sequence). CDR3 length: 14 residues. CDR3 protein: CATSRVGQDYGYTF. CDR3 nucleotide sequence: TGTGCCACCAGCAGAGTCGGCCAGGACTATGGCTACACCTTC. The full variable domain, completed using reference TRBV15 and TRBJ1-2, is DAMVIQNPRYQVTQFGKPVTLSCSQTLNHNVMYWYQQKSSQAPKLLFHYYDKDFNNEADTPDNFQSRRPNTSFCFLDIRSPGLGDTAMYLCATSRVGQDYGYTFGSGTRLTVV.

The chain is built from TRBV28 and TRBJ1-2; D is perhaps TRBD1 (6 bases). The CDR3 contains 17 residues. Trimming stripped 4 bases from V and 0 bases from J, with 18 bases between. CDR1 is MDHEN and CDR2 is SYDVKM in the germline V gene. CDR3 in DNA: TGTGCCAGCAGTTCCTCAAGTGGACAGTTAGCTAACTATGGCTACACCTTC. Its translation is CASSSSSGQLANYGYTF.